This TCR beta chain comes out of a study of T-cell memory formation after mild COVID-19. A note on this clonotype: What it recognizes is unknown.

The authors produced TCR alpha and TCR beta cDNA libraries with sample barcodes and UMIs by 5'RACE using constant-segment primers. MiXCR, applied by TCRdb to the 5' RACE reads, yields one record per CDR3 protein. The sample records fewer than 650,000 distinct CDR3 sequences, approximately 15% being singletons. Whole-study findings and limits: Researchers found some responding clones in pre-infection memory, a sign that cross-reactive memory joined. Contracting CD4+ clones sat mainly in CM and EM; CD8+ in EMRA. Later expanders leaned CD4+, whereas clones that contracted between day 15 and 85 were balanced CD4/CD8.

The V end was cut by 0 bases, the J end by 3 bases, with 15 bases between. From germline, CDR1 is LGHNA and CDR2 YSLEER. There are 17 residues in the CDR3. The clonotype was recovered from an adult woman who had mild COVID-19 (a few samples of this study predate the infection). Cell type and time point are not known. This chain uses TRBV4-3 with TRBJ2-1; tentatively, D is TRBD2 (5 bases). Sequencing was carried out using PBMCs or a T cell subset sorted from them (not recorded which). The CDR3 DNA is TGCGCCAGCAGCCAAGATGGGCTTGGGAGCGTCTACAATGAGCAGTTCTTC. This encodes CASSQDGLGSVYNEQFF.